This TCR beta chain was sequenced during a study of blood T cell repertoires in COVID-19. The CDR3 runs 12 residues. V gave up 2 bases and J gave up 4 bases, with 5 bases separating them. Looked up from germline, CDR1 is SNHLY and CDR2 is FYNNEI. Libraries were prepared by immunoSEQ multiplex PCR; TCRdb keeps only in-frame clonotypes and omits some of them. The repertoire holds about 130,000 clones, with around 80% as singletons. V and J are TRBV2 and TRBJ1-2; D unresolved. This TCR was recovered from a woman aged 45-65 years who had recovered from COVID-19. The sequencing sample was made of PBMCs or T cells enriched from blood (not recorded which). The CDR3 DNA reads TGTGCCAGCAGTGAACAATTCTATGGCTACACCTTC. This codes for CASSEQFYGYTF.